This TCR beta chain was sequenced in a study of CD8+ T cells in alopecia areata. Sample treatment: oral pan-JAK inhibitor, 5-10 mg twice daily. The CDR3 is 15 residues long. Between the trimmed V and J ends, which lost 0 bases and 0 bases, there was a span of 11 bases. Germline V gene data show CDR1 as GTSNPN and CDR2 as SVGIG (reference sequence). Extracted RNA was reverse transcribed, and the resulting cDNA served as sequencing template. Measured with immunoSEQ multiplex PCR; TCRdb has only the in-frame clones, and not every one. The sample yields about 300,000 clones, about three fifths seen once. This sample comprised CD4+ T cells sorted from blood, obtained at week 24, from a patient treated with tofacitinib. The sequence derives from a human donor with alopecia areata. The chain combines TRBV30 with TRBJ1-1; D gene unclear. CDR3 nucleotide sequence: TGTGCCTGGAGTGTACGGAGCAGACTGAACACTGAAGCTTTCTTT. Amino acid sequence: CAWSVRSRLNTEAFF.